This record concerns one T cell receptor beta chain sequence. Its specificity is unknown. This sample stems from a study of shared clonotypes between healthy human individuals. Turning to the study itself: The study used three CD4 naive, three CD4 memory, two CD8 naive and one CD8 memory plate per donor. General study findings and limits: Naive CD4 clonotype sharing across several donors was around 5%.

Germline V lookup: CDR1 SGHTS, CDR2 YDEGEE. This CDR3 comprises 19 residues. V lost 6 bases to trimming and J lost 4 bases; unmatched junction nucleotides: 22. Each subset's genomic DNA was split evenly across several immunoSEQ plates. The method was immunoSEQ multiplex PCR; TCRdb's version includes in-frame clones alone and lacks a portion of them. This sample has 400,000 to 600,000 clones, with about 96% found just once. The clonotype originates from a woman aged 25 to 45 in good health. Sample: naive CD4+ T cells sorted from blood. The sample's subset: CD45RA+ positively selected. The chain joins TRBV5-8 to TRBJ1-1; TRBD1 matches 9 bases. CDR3 nucleotides: TGTGCCAGCATGCCGGGACAGGGAGGTCGTAGACGGGGGAGCACTGAAGCTTTCTTT. Translating it yields CASMPGQGGRRRGSTEAFF.